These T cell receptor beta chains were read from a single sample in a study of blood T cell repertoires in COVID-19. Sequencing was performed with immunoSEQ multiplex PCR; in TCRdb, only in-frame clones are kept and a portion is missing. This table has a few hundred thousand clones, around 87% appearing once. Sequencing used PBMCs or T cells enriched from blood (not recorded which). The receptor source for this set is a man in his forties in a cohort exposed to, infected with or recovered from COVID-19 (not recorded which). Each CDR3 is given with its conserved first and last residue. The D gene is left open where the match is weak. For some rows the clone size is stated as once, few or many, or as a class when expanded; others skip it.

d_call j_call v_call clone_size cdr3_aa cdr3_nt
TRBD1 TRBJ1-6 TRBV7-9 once CASSRDSGPPYNSPLHF TGTGCCAGCAGCCGGGACAGCGGACCCCCCTATAATTCACCCCTCCACTTT
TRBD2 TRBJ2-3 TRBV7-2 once CASSLNSGPLTDTQYF TGTGCCAGCAGCTTAAATAGCGGGCCTCTCACAGATACGCAGTATTTT
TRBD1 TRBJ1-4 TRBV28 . CASNEQGVGEEKLFF TGTGCCAGCAACGAGCAGGGGGTAGGAGAGGAAAAACTGTTTTTT
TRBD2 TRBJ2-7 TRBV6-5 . CASSPSGGSSYEQYF TGTGCCAGCAGCCCGTCGGGAGGAAGCTCCTACGAGCAGTACTTC
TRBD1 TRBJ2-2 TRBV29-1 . CSVGQGPGELFF TGCAGCGTTGGACAGGGTCCCGGGGAGCTGTTTTTT
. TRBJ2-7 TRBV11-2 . CASSSNLPGLIYEQYF TGTGCCAGCAGCTCAAACCTGCCGGGACTTATATACGAGCAGTACTTC
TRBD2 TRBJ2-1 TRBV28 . CASSSGTSGRYNEQFF TGTGCCAGCAGTTCCGGGACTAGCGGGAGATACAATGAGCAGTTCTTC
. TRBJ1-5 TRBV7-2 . CASSFGQKGTQPQHF TGTGCCAGCAGCTTCGGACAAAAGGGCACTCAGCCCCAGCATTTT
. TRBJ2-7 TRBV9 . CASSVGVTANYEQYF TGTGCCAGCAGCGTAGGGGTGACAGCCAACTACGAGCAGTACTTC
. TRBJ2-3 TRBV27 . CASSSSFGRRTDTQYF TGTGCCAGCAGTTCCTCTTTTGGGAGGAGGACAGATACGCAGTATTTT
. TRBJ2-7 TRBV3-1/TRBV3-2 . CASSPQWTNSYEQYF TGTGCCAGCAGCCCACAGTGGACTAACTCCTACGAGCAGTACTTC
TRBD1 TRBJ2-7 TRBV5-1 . CASSEGGALNEQYF TGCGCCAGCAGCGAAGGGGGCGCGTTGAACGAGCAGTACTTC
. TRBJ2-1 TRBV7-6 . CASSGLSGSVSYNEQFF TGTGCCAGCAGTGGACTTAGCGGTTCCGTTTCCTACAATGAGCAGTTCTTC
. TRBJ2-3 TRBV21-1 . CARRYKTTDTQYF TGTGCCAGACGCTATAAAACCACAGATACGCAGTATTTT
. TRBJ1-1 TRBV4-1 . CASSRIQGEAFF TGCGCCAGCAGCCGGATTCAGGGTGAAGCTTTCTTT
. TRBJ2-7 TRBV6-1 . CASSEKGGGSQYF TGTGCCAGCAGTGAAAAGGGGGGGGGCTCCCAGTACTTC
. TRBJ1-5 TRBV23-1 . CASSPGVGNQPQHF TGCGCCAGCAGTCCGGGGGTGGGCAATCAGCCCCAGCATTTT
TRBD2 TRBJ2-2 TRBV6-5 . CASWTSSNTGELFF TGTGCCAGTTGGACTAGCAGCAACACCGGGGAGCTGTTTTTT
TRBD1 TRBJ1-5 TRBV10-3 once CAIRPTGDGNQPQHF TGTGCCATCAGGCCCACAGGGGATGGCAATCAGCCCCAGCATTTT
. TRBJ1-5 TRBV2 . CASEARGGQPQHF TGTGCCAGCGAAGCTCGGGGTGGACAGCCCCAGCATTTT
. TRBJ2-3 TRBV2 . CASSELLEGTQYF TGTGCCAGCAGTGAACTGTTGGAGGGTACGCAGTATTTT
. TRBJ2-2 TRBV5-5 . CASSGGLLLLNTGELFF TGTGCCAGCAGCGGGGGACTCCTACTCCTTAACACCGGGGAGCTGTTTTTT
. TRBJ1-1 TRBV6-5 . CASSSGVWLMNTEAFF TGTGCCAGCAGTTCCGGGGTATGGCTGATGAACACTGAAGCTTTCTTT
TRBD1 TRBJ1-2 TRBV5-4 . CASSPGTAYYGYTF TGTGCCAGCAGCCCTGGGACAGCTTACTATGGCTACACCTTC
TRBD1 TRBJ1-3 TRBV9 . CASSQKLQGTSGNTIYF TGTGCCAGCAGCCAAAAGTTACAGGGGACCTCTGGAAACACCATATATTTT
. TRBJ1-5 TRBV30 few CAWSRGADSNQPQHF TGTGCCTGGAGCCGGGGGGCCGATAGCAATCAGCCCCAGCATTTT